This T cell receptor beta chain was sequenced during a study of blood T cell repertoires in COVID-19. Background on the study: COVID-19 samples collected from the United States, Italy and Spain covered acute and convalescent phases. T cells, B-cell-depleted T cells, or PBMCs provided the cDNA or gDNA that served as material.

There are 13 residues in the CDR3. Germline CDR1 SNHLY, CDR2 FYNNEI. The V end was cut by 5 bases, the J end by 3 bases, with 8 bases between. As originally analysed: Amplification of reference gene primers provided the estimated nucleated cell counts. Libraries were prepared by immunoSEQ multiplex PCR; TCRdb keeps only in-frame clonotypes and omits some of them. That table supplies the V and J calls and clone size; D and trimming were determined from the DNA. The repertoire holds around 270,000 clones, with more than 85% as singletons. The sequence was collected from a man aged 40-50 years with acute or convalescent COVID-19. The rearrangement joins TRBV2 to TRBJ2-1; TRBD1 might be the D (6 bases). The specimen sequenced was peripheral blood. This CDR3 is CASSRQVYNEQFF. CDR3 sequence (DNA): TGTGCCAGCAGTCGACAGGTCTACAATGAGCAGTTCTTC.